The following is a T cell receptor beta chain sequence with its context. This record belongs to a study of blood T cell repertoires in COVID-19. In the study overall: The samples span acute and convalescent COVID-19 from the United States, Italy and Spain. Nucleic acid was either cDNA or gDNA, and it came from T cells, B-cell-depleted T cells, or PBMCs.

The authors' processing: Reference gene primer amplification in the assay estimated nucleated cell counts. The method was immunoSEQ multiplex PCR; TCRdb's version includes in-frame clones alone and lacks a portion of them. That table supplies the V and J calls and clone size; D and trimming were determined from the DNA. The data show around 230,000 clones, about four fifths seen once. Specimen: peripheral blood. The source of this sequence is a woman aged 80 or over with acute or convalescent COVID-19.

The CDR3, as DNA: TGCGCCAGCAGCGAACGGACTAGCGGACTCCGCACAGATACGCAGTATTTT. The encoded protein is CASSERTSGLRTDTQYF. V is TRBV5-1 and J is TRBJ2-3, with TRBD2 identical over 10 bases. V shed 4 bases and J 1 base; nucleotides not matched to a gene: 9. The V gene's germline CDR1 is SGHRS and CDR2 YFSETQ. There are 17 residues in the CDR3.